The clone carrying this T cell receptor beta chain was recorded a few times. No antigen is known for it. Each sorted population was over 98% pure. This record belongs to a study of beta chain features in type 1 diabetes. Looking at the study overall: Age, gender, cell numbers and subset yield matched between patients and controls.

Of the isolated RNA, all was reverse transcribed, and so the sequenced material was expressed TCRB transcripts. This table comes from immunoSEQ multiplex PCR, and its TCRdb copy is limited to in-frame clones, with some not included. The sample has approximately 280,000 clones, 15% seen once. Findings of the study overall: Type 1 diabetes patients had moderately but significantly shorter TCRB CDR3s in all four CD4+ subsets. With patients and controls alike, PCR might favor shorter templates to an equal degree.

What was sequenced was naive CD4+ T cells from blood. This receptor was taken from a man aged 18-30 years with type 1 diabetes.

CDR3 nucleotides: TGTGCCAGCAGCCGCACAGGGGATCAGTACTTC. This translates into CASSRTGDQYF. The chain recombines TRBV6-6 with TRBJ2-7; 7 bases are a match to TRBD1. The germline V gene has CDR1 MNHNY and CDR2 SVGAGI (reference sequence). J was trimmed by 10 bases and V by 6 bases; bases with no gene match: 6. The CDR3 consists of 11 residues.